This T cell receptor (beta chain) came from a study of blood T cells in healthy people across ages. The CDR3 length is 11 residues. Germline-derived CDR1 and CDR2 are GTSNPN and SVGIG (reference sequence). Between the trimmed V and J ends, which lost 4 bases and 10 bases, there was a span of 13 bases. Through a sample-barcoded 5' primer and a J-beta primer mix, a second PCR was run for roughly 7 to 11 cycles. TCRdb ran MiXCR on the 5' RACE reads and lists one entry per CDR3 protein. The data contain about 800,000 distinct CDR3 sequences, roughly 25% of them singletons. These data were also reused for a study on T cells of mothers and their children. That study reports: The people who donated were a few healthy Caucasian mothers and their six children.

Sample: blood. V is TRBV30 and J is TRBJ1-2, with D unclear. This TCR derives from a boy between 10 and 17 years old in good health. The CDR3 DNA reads TGTGCCTGGACCGGCCAAGCAGACTACACCTTC. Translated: CAWTGQADYTF.